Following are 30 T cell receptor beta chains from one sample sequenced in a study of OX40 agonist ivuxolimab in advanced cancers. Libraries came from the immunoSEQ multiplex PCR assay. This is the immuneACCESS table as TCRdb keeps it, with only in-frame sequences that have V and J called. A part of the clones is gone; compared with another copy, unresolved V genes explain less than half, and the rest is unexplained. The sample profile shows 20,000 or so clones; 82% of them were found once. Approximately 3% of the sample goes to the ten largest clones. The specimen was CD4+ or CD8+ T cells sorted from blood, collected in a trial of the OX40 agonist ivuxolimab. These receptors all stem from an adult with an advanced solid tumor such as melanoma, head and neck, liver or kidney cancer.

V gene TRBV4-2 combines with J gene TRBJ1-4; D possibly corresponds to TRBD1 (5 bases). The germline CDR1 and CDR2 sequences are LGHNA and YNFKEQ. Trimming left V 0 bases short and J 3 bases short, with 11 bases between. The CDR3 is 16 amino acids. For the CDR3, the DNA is TGTGCCAGCAGCCAAGAAGCAGGGAACTCTAATGAAAAACTGTTTTTT. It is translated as CASSQEAGNSNEKLFF.

Here the CDR3 reads CASSLERALGSGYTF. The CDR3 DNA is TGCGCCAGCAGCTTGGAGCGGGCACTAGGGTCTGGCTACACCTTC. V gene TRBV5-1 combines with J gene TRBJ1-2; D is unresolved. Germline CDR1 and CDR2: SGHRS and YFSETQ. CDR3 size: 15 residues. Deletions cut 0 bases from V and 7 bases from J, with 16 bases between.

CDR3 amino acids: CASSLGQELYGYTF. CDR3 in DNA: TGCGCCAGCAGCTTGGGACAGGAACTCTATGGCTACACCTTC. The chain couples TRBV5-1 to TRBJ1-2; perhaps TRBD1 as D (6 bases). The CDR3 consists of 14 residues. Trimming removed 0 bases at V and 4 bases at J, with 10 bases between. The germline CDR1 and CDR2 sequences are SGHRS and YFSETQ.

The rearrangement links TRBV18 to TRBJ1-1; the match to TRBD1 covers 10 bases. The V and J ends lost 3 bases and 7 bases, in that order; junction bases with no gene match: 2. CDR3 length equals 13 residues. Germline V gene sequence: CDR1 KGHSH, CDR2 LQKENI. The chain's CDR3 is CASSPTGGGEAFF. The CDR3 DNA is TGTGCCAGCTCACCGACAGGGGGCGGTGAAGCTTTCTTT.

CDR3 sequence reads: CASGLRQGRPEKLFF. The CDR3 nucleotides read TGTGCTAGTGGTTTACGACAGGGCCGACCTGAAAAACTGTTTTTT. The chain links TRBV12-5 to TRBJ1-4; 7 positions agree with TRBD1. With 3 bases clipped from V and 7 bases from J, the junction kept 8 bases outside the gene matches. This CDR3 region has 15 residues. The V gene's germline CDR1 is LGHNT and CDR2 FRNRAP.

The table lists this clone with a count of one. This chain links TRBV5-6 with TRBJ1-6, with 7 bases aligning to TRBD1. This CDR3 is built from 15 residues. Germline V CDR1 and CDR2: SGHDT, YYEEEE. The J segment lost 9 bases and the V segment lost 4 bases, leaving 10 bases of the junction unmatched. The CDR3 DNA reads TGTGCCAGCAGCCCATGGAACAGGGGAGCTTCACCCCTCCACTTT. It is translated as CASSPWNRGASPLHF.

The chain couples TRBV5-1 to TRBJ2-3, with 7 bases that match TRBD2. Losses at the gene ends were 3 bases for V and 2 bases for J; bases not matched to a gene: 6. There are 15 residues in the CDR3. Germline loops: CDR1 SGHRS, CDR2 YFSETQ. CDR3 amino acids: CASSSLGRATDTQYF. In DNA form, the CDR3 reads TGCGCCAGCAGCTCTCTAGGGAGGGCCACAGATACGCAGTATTTT.

The CDR3 spells CASSERGGHPNQPQHF. CDR3 nucleotide sequence: TGTGCCAGCAGTGAACGAGGGGGACACCCCAATCAGCCCCAGCATTTT. V and J are TRBV6-1 and TRBJ1-5, with D possibly TRBD1 on 6 matching bases. Trimming took off 2 bases at V and 3 bases at J, with 14 bases between the two ends. Per the germline V gene, CDR1 is MNHNS and CDR2 is SASEGT. CDR3 length: 16 amino acids.

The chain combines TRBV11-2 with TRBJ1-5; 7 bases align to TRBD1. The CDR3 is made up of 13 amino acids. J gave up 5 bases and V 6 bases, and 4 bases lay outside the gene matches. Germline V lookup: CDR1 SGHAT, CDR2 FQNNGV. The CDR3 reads CASSPGGHQPQHF. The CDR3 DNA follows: TGTGCCAGCAGTCCAGGGGGTCATCAGCCCCAGCATTTT.

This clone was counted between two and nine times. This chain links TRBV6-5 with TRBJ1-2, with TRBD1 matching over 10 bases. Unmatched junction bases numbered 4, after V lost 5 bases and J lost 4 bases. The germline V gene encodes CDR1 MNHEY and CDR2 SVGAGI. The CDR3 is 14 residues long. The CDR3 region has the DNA TGTGCCAGCAGTGACAGGGGGCCCCCCTATGGCTACACCTTC. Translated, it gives CASSDRGPPYGYTF.

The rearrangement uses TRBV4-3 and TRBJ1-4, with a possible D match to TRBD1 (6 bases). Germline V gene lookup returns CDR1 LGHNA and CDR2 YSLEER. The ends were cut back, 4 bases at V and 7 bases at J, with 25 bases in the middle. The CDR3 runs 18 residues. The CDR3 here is CASSLNLGGGSASEKLFF. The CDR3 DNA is TGCGCCAGCAGCCTTAACTTGGGGGGCGGGAGTGCGAGTGAAAAACTGTTTTTT.

The CDR3 DNA follows: TGCGCCAGCAGTGAGCCAGGGTGGGAGACCCAGTACTTC. Protein: CASSEPGWETQYF. The chain has TRBV10-2 and TRBJ2-5; possibly TRBD1 for D (5 bases). Germline V gives CDR1 WSHSY, CDR2 SAAADI. This CDR3 contains 13 residues. V was pared by 2 bases and J by 5 bases, with 9 bases between.

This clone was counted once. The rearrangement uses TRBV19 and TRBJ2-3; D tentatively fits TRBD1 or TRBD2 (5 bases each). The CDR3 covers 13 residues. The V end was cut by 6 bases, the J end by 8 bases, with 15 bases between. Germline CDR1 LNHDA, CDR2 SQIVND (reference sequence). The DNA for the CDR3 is TGTGCCAGTAGCTGGGACGGCCCGAGTACGCAGTATTTT. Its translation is CASSWDGPSTQYF. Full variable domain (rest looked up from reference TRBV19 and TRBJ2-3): DGGITQSPKYLFRKEGQNVTLSCEQNLNHDAMYWYRQDPGQGLRLIYYSQIVNDFQKGDIAEGYSVSREKKESFPLTVTSAQKNPTAFYLCASSWDGPSTQYFGPGTRLTVL.

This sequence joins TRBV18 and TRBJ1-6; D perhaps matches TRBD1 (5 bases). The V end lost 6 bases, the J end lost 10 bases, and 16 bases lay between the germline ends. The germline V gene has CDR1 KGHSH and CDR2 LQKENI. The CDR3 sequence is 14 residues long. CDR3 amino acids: CASSTAQAGSPLHF. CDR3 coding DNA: TGTGCCAGCTCGACAGCACAGGCGGGATCACCCCTCCACTTT.

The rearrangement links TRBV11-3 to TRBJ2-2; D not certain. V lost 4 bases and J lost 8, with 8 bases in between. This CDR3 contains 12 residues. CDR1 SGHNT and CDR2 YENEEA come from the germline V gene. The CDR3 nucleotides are TGTGCCAGCAGCTCTTCGAGGGGGGAGCTGTTTTTT. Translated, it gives CASSSSRGELFF.

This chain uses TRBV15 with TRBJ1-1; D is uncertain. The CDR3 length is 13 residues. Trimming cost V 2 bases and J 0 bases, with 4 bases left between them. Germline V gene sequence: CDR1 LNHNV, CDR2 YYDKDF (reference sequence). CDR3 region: CATSRSLNTEAFF. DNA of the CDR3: TGTGCCACCAGCAGATCCCTGAACACTGAAGCTTTCTTT.

CDR3 in amino acids: CASMVGTIGVGANVLTF. The CDR3 nucleotides are TGTGCCAGTATGGTGGGTACCATAGGGGTTGGGGCCAACGTCCTGACTTTC. The genes are TRBV19 and TRBJ2-6; maybe TRBD1 (5 bases). Trimming shortened V by 7 bases and J by 3 bases, and 19 bases separated the two germline ends. CDR3 length equals 17 residues. Germline lookup yields CDR1 LNHDA and CDR2 SQIVND (reference sequence). The variable domain in full, with the rest retrieved from reference TRBV19 and TRBJ2-6, is DGGITQSPKYLFRKEGQNVTLSCEQNLNHDAMYWYRQDPGQGLRLIYYSQIVNDFQKGDIAEGYSVSREKKESFPLTVTSAQKNPTAFYLCASMVGTIGVGANVLTFGAGSRLTVL.

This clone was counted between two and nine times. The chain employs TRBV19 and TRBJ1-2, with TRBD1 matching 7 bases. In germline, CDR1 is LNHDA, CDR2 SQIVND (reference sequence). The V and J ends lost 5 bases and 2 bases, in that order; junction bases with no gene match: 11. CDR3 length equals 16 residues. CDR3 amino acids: CASSAIETGRNYGYTF. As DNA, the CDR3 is TGTGCCAGTAGTGCTATAGAGACAGGGAGAAACTATGGCTACACCTTC.

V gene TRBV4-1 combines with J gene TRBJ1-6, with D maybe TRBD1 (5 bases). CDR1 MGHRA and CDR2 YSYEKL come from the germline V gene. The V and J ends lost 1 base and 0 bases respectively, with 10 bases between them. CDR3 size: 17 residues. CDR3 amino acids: CASSQGRGPSYNSPLHF. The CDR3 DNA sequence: TGCGCCAGCAGCCAAGGAAGGGGTCCCTCCTATAATTCACCCCTCCACTTT.

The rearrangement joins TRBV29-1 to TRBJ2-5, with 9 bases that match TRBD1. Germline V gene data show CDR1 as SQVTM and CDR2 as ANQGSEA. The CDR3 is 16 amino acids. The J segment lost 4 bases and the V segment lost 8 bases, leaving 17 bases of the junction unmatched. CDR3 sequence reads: CSTGTPGQGILETQYF. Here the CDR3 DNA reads TGCAGCACAGGGACCCCGGGACAGGGAATTTTAGAGACCCAGTACTTC.

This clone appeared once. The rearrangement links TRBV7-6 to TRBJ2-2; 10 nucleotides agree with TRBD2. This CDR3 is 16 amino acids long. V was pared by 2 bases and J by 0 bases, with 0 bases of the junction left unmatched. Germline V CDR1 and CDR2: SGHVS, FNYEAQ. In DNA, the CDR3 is TGTGCCAGCAGCTTACTAGCGGGAGCGAACACCGGGGAGCTGTTTTTT. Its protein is CASSLLAGANTGELFF.

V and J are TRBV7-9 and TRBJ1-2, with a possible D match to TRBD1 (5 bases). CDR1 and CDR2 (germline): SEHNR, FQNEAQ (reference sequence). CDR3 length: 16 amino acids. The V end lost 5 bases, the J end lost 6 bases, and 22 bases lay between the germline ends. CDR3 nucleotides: TGTGCCAGCAGCCACCCGGGACGCACCTCGAGTGATGGCTACACCTTC. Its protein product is CASSHPGRTSSDGYTF.

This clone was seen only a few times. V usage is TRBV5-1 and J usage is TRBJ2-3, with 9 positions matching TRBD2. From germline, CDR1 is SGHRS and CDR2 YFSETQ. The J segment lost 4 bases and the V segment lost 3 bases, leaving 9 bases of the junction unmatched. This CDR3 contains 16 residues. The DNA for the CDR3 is TGCGCCAGCAGCTACTTAGCGGGAGTCGGCTCAGATACGCAGTATTTT. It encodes CASSYLAGVGSDTQYF.

The CDR3 loop reads CASSANRGNEQYF. CDR3 nucleotides: TGTGCCAGCAGCGCAAACAGGGGGAACGAGCAGTACTTC. This chain joins TRBV7-2 and TRBJ2-7, with 8 bases fitting TRBD1. CDR1 and CDR2 from the germline V gene are SGHTA and FQGNSA. The CDR3 sequence is 13 residues long. Unmatched junction bases numbered 5, after V lost 5 bases and J lost 5 bases.

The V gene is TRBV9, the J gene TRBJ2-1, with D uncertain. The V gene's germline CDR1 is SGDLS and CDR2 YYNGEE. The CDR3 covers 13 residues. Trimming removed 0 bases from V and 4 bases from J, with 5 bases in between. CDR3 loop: CASSVEGYNEQFF. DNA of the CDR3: TGTGCCAGCAGCGTAGAAGGTTACAATGAGCAGTTCTTC.

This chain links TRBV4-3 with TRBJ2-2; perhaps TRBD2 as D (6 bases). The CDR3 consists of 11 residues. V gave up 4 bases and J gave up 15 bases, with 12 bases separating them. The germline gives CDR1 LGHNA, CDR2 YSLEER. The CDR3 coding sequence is TGCGCCAGCAGCCTCGGGACTGAGGTGTTTTTT. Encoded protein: CASSLGTEVFF.

The CDR3 reads CASSNISYEQYF. The CDR3 bases are TGTGCCAGCAGTAACATCTCCTACGAGCAGTACTTC. The rearrangement links TRBV6-5 to TRBJ2-7; D not certain. V lost 5 bases and J 0 bases, leaving 5 bases between the germline ends. CDR1 is MNHEY, CDR2 SVGAGI, per germline. This CDR3 has 12 amino acids.

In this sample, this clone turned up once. CDR3: CASSFDPVRGQYYEQYF. The CDR3 region has the DNA TGTGCCAGCAGCTTTGATCCGGTTAGGGGACAGTACTACGAGCAGTACTTC. The chain carries TRBV5-5 and TRBJ2-7, with TRBD1 identical over 7 bases. The germline gives CDR1 SGHKS, CDR2 YYEKEE (reference sequence). The CDR3 loop spans 17 amino acids. V lost 2 bases and J lost 3; bases outside the gene matches: 14.

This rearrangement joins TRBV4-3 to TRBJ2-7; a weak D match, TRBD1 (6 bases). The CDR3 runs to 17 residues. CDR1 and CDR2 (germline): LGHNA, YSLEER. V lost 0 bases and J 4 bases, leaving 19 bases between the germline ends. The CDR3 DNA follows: TGCGCCAGCAGCCAAGATCTGGTGGCAGGGGTTAGGTACGAGCAGTACTTC. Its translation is CASSQDLVAGVRYEQYF.

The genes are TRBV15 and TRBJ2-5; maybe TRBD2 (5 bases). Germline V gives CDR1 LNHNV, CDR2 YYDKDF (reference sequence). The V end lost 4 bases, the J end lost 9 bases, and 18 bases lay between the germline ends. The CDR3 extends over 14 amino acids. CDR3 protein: CATSTGPSLASQYF. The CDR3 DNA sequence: TGTGCCACCAGCACGGGTCCTAGTCTAGCCTCCCAGTACTTC.